This T cell receptor beta chain appears in the sequencing data of a study of T cell repertoires in cytomegalovirus infection. About the research overall: A matching HLA type, together with CMV infection, was signaled by public TCR beta signatures.

Germline V gives CDR1 SGHTA, CDR2 FQGNSA. The V gene lost 5 bases and the J gene lost 0 bases, with 10 bases spanning the gap. CDR3 size: 14 residues. One entry per CDR3 protein, called by TCRdb with MiXCR from the reads. The repertoire consists of 300,000 to 400,000 distinct CDR3 sequences, with more than 8% occurring once and the leading ten covering 3.5% to 4.5%. This clonotype has ten or more counts. This TCR came from a human donor in good health (CMV status not recorded). Some clones in this sample may be carry-over from other donors' samples. The sequencing input was PBMCs. The chain is built from TRBV7-2 and TRBJ1-2, with D perhaps matching TRBD1 (5 bases). The CDR3 is CASSLRVANYGYTF. DNA of the CDR3: TGTGCCAGCAGCCTCAGGGTAGCTAACTATGGCTACACCTTC.